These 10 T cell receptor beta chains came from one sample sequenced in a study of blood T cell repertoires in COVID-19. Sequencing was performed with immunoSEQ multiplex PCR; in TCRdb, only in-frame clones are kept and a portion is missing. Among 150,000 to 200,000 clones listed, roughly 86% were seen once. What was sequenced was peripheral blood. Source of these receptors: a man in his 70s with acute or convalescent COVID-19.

CDR3 sequence: CASSENTGETDTQYF. CDR3 DNA: TGTGCCAGCAGTGAAAACACAGGGGAGACAGATACGCAGTATTTT. The rearrangement uses TRBV2 and TRBJ2-3; the match to TRBD1 covers 7 bases. The CDR3 loop spans 15 amino acids. With 2 bases clipped from V and 3 bases from J, the junction kept 5 bases outside the gene matches. Germline values: CDR1 SNHLY, CDR2 FYNNEI.

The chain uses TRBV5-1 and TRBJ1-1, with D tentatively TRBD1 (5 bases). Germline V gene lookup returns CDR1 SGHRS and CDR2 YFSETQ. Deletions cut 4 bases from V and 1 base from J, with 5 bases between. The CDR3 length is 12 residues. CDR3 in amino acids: CASSTGNTEAFF. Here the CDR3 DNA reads TGCGCCAGCAGCACAGGGAACACTGAAGCTTTCTTT. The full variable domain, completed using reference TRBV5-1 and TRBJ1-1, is KAGVTQTPRYLIKTRGQQVTLSCSPISGHRSVSWYQQTPGQGLQFLFEYFSETQRNKGNFPGRFSGRQFSNSRSEMNVSTLELGDSALYLCASSTGNTEAFFGQGTRLTVV.

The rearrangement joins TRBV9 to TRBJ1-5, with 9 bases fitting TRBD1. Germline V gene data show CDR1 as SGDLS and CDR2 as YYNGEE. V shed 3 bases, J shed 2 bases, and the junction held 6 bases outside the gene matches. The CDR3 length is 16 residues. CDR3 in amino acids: CASSAGQGMGNQPQHF. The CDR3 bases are TGTGCCAGCAGCGCTGGACAGGGGATGGGCAATCAGCCCCAGCATTTT.

In DNA, the CDR3 is TGTGCCAGCAGCCTGGACAGAGCCTATGGCTACACCTTC. Its translation: CASSLDRAYGYTF. The rearrangement joins TRBV5-4 to TRBJ1-2; D may be TRBD1 (6 bases). Per germline, CDR1 SGHNT and CDR2 YYREEE (reference sequence). Trimming pared 4 bases from V and 4 bases from J, leaving 11 bases between. There are 13 residues in the CDR3.

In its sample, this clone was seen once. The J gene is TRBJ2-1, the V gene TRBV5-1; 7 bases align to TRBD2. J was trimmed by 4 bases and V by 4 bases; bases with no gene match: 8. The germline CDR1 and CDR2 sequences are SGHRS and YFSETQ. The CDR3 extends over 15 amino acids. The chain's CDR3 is CASSDGLVKYNEQFF. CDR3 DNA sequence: TGCGCCAGCAGCGACGGACTAGTTAAGTACAATGAGCAGTTCTTC.

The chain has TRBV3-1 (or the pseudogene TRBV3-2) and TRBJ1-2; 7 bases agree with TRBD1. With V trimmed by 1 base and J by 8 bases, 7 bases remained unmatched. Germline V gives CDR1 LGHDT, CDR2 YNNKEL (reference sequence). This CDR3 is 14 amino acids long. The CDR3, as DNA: TGTGCCAGCAGCCAAGGGGCAGGGGGGAGGGGCTACACCTTC. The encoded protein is CASSQGAGGRGYTF.

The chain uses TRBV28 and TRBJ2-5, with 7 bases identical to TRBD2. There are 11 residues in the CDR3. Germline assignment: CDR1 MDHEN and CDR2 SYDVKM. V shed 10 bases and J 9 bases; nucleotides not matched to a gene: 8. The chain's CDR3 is CATNSREAQYF. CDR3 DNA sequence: TGTGCCACCAACTCCCGGGAGGCCCAGTACTTC. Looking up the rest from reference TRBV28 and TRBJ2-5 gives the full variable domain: DVKVTQSSRYLVKRTGEKVFLECVQDMDHENMFWYRQDPGLGLRLIYFSYDVKMKEKGDIPEGYSVSREKKERFSLILESASTNQTSMYLCATNSREAQYFGPGTRLLVL.

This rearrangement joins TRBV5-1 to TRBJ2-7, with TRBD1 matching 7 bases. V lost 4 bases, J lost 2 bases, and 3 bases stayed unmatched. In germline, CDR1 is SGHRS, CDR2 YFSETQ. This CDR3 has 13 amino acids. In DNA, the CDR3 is TGCGCCAGCAGCCCTCAGGGGGCCTACGAGCAGTACTTC. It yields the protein CASSPQGAYEQYF.

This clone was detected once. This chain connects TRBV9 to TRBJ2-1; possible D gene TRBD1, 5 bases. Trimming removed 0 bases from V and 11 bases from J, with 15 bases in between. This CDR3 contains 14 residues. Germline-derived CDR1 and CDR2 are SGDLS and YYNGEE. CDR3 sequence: CASSVAPGSVKQFF. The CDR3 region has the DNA TGTGCCAGCAGCGTAGCGCCAGGGTCGGTGAAGCAGTTCTTC. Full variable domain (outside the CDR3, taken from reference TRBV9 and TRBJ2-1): DSGVTQTPKHLITATGQRVTLRCSPRSGDLSVYWYQQSLDQGLQFLIQYYNGEERAKGNILERFSAQQFPDLHSELNLSSLELGDSALYFCASSVAPGSVKQFFGPGTRLTVL.

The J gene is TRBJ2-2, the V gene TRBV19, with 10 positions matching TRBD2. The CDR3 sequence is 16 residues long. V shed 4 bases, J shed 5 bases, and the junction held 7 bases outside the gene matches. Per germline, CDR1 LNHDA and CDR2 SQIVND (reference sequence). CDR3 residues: CASSTLAGALTGELFF. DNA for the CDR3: TGTGCCAGTAGTACTCTAGCGGGAGCATTGACCGGGGAGCTGTTTTTT.